Described below is a single TCR beta chain sequence and its context. The target antigen is unknown. With 1 base clipped from V and 13 bases from J, the junction kept 10 bases outside the gene matches. The V gene's germline CDR1 is MGHDK and CDR2 SYGVNS. The CDR3 loop spans 15 amino acids. Assay: immunoSEQ multiplex PCR; the TCRdb copy retains only in-frame clones and omits some. The sample yields around 140,000 clones, approximately 85% seen once. The sample is drawn from a study of T cell responses to AZD1222 COVID-19 vaccine. The study's findings and limits: In all cases, repertoires were sampled only after the peak T cell response. Mostly white British, mostly female donors; authors suggested clonal diversity may be underestimated.

The rearrangement links TRBV25-1 to TRBJ1-6; 7 bases fit TRBD1. The specimen comprised peripheral blood, sampled 28 days after the second dose of the MenACWY control vaccine. This receptor was obtained from an adult who received the MenACWY meningococcal vaccine as a control. The CDR3 bases are TGTGCCAGCAGTGAATGGGACATCAGGGGGGCGCCCCTCCACTTT. Translating it yields CASSEWDIRGAPLHF.